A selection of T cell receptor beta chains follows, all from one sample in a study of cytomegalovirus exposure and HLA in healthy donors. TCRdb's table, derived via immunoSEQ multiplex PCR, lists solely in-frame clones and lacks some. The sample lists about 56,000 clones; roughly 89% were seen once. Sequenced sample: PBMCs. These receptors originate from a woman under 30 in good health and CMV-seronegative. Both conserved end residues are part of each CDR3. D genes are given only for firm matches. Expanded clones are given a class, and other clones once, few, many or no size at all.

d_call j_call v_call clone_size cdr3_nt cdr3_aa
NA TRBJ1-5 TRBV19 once TGTGCCAGTAAACAGGGCAATCAGCCCCAGCATTTT CASKQGNQPQHF
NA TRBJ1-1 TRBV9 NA TGTGCCAGCAGCTCAGGAGTGGGGGCCTTGAACACTGAAGCTTTCTTT CASSSGVGALNTEAFF
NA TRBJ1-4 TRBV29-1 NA TGCAGCGTCGTGGTTTCGGGTGGTGGTGAAAAACTGTTTTTT CSVVVSGGGEKLFF
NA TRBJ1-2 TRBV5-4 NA TGTGCCAGCAGCTTGGTCGGGGGGCGTTTTTCCGCGGACTATGGCTACACCTTC CASSLVGGRFSADYGYTF
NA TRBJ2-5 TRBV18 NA TGTGCCAGCTCACCACTGACAGGCGGAGAGACCCAGTACTTC CASSPLTGGETQYF
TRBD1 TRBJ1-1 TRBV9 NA TGTGCCAGCAGCGTTGACAGGGGTCTTAACACTGAAGCTTTCTTT CASSVDRGLNTEAFF
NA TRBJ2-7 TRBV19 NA TGTGCCAGTAGTCCTAGCTGGGGCTCCTACGAGCAGTACTTC CASSPSWGSYEQYF
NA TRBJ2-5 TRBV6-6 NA TGTGCCAGCAGTTACCCCCAGGGCACACACCAAGAGACCCAGTACTTC CASSYPQGTHQETQYF
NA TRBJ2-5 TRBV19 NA TGTGCCAGTAGTATAACGGCGGGGCCCGGGGAGACCCAGTACTTC CASSITAGPGETQYF
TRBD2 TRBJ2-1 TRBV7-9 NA TGTGCCAGCAGCATTAGGACTAGCGGGGGGGCCCACAATGAGCAGTTCTTC CASSIRTSGGAHNEQFF
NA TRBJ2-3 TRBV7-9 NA TGTGCCAGCAGCTTAGTATCTAGTAATACAGATACGCAGTATTTT CASSLVSSNTDTQYF
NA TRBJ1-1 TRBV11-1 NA TGTGCCAGCAGCTTAACAGGGCGTACTGAAGCTTTCTTT CASSLTGRTEAFF
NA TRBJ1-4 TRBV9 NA TGTGCCAGCAGCGTAGACGGGGAGTCCCGGGTAAAACTGTTTTTT CASSVDGESRVKLFF
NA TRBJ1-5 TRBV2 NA TGTGCCAGCAGTTACAGGGAAAGTAAGCCCCAGCATTTT CASSYRESKPQHF
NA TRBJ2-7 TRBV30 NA TGTGCCTGGAGTCGGAGCTACGAGCAGTACTTC CAWSRSYEQYF
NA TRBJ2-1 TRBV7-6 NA TGTGCCAGCAGCCCAGGGGGGACCACCTACAATGAGCAGTTCTTC CASSPGGTTYNEQFF
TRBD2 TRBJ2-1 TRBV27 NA TGTGCCAGCAGTCCCGGGACTAGCGGTTACAATGAGCAGTTCTTC CASSPGTSGYNEQFF
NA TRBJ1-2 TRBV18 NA TGTGCCAGCTCACCCCCCAGGGGTACCTATGGCTACACCTTC CASSPPRGTYGYTF
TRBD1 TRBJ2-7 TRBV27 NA TGTGCCAGCAGTACACCCAGGGACAGGGGCAACGAGCAGTACTTC CASSTPRDRGNEQYF
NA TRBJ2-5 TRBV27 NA TGTGCCAGCAGTTTATATACAGGGAAGACCCAGTACTTC CASSLYTGKTQYF
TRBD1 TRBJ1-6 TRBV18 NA TGTGCCAGCTCACTGGGACAGGGAGATGTGGGTTCACCCCTCCACTTT CASSLGQGDVGSPLHF
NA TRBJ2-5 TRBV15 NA TGTGCCACCAGCAGAGATCGGGAGACCCAGTACTTC CATSRDRETQYF
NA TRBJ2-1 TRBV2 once TGTGCCAGCAGTGAGAACCAGGGCAATGAGCAGTTCTTC CASSENQGNEQFF
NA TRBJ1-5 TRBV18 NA TGTGCCAGCTCACCACCGGGGGGGGCACATAATCAGCCCCAGCATTTT CASSPPGGAHNQPQHF
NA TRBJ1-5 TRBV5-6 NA TGTGCCAGCAGCTTTTTAGGGGTATTCAATCAGCCCCAGCATTTT CASSFLGVFNQPQHF
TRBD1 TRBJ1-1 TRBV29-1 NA TGCAGCGCTCGGACAGGAACGGACACTGAAGCTTTCTTT CSARTGTDTEAFF
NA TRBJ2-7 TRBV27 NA TGTGCCACCCGGAGATCGGGGGAGCAGTACTTC CATRRSGEQYF
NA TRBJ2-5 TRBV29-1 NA TGCAGCGTTGGCGCCATGCCACTAGCCGTAGAGACCCAGTACTTC CSVGAMPLAVETQYF
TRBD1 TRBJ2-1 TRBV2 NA TGTGCCAGCAGTGAAGGAGTGGGGACAGTAGAAAATGAGCAGTTCTTC CASSEGVGTVENEQFF
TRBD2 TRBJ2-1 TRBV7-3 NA TGTGCCAGCAGCTTAACGGGCCCAGCGGGAGGGTCACCGCAGTTCTTC CASSLTGPAGGSPQFF
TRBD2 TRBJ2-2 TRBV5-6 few TGTGCCAGCAGCTTGTCCTTCGGGAGGGCCGGGGAGCTGTTTTTT CASSLSFGRAGELFF
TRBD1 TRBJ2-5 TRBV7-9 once TGTGCCAGCAGCCAAAGGGACAGGGGGCTTCTAGAGACCCAGTACTTC CASSQRDRGLLETQYF
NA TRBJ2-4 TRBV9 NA TGTGCCAGCAGCGTCCACGCTGGGTCGACGGGGAACATTCAGTACTTC CASSVHAGSTGNIQYF
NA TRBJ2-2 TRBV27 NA TGTGCCACCCGCAGGGTATTGTCCGGGGAGCTGTTTTTT CATRRVLSGELFF
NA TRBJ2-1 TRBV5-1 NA TGCGCCAGCAGTTCGGACAGCAATGAGCAGTTCTTC CASSSDSNEQFF